This is a list of T cell receptor beta chains from one sample in a study of T cell changes during pregnancy in multiple sclerosis. Using immunoSEQ multiplex PCR, the repertoire was profiled, and TCRdb retains in-frame clones only, with some absent. The repertoire includes approximately 69,000 clones, over 85% of them detected once, and approximately 2.1% sits in the top ten. This material consisted of peripheral blood, taken in the second trimester of pregnancy. The origin of the receptors is a female donor in good health, enrolled as a control in a pregnancy study. The CDR3 runs from the conserved cysteine through the conserved F or W. A D gene is named only where the DNA matches it firmly. Clone size is shown for a subset of rows, as once, few, many or a class of expanded clone.

>TRBJ1-2|TRBV15|TRBD1|-
TGTGCCACCAGCAGGCAACAGGGGGAAGGATCCTATGGCTACACCTTC
CATSRQQGEGSYGYTF
>TRBJ2-6|TRBV19|-|-
TGTGCCAGTAGTATAGGAGCGGGGGCCAACGTCCTGACTTTC
CASSIGAGANVLTF
>TRBJ2-1|TRBV4-3|TRBD2|-
TGCGCCAGCAGCCAAGGCCGGGGGGTACTTGAGCAGTTCTTC
CASSQGRGVLEQFF
>TRBJ1-2|TRBV7-2|-|-
TGTGCCAGCAGCTTGACAGGTGTTGCCTCCGGGACCTACACCTTC
CASSLTGVASGTYTF
>TRBJ2-3|TRBV7-8|TRBD2|-
TGTGCCAGCAGCCTTGGGACTAGCGGGGAAAGGCAGTATTTT
CASSLGTSGERQYF
>TRBJ1-4|TRBV7-9|-|-
TGTGCCAGCAGCACAGAAAGGGAGAAACTGTTTTTT
CASSTEREKLFF
>TRBJ2-7|TRBV11-2|-|-
TGTGCCAGCAGCTTAGTCGGGACTCTTTACGAGCAGTACTTC
CASSLVGTLYEQYF
>TRBJ1-1|TRBV6-6|-|-
TGTGCCAGCAGTCCGTGGGGGGGCGGGGGCACTGAAGCTTTCTTT
CASSPWGGGGTEAFF
>TRBJ2-2|TRBV6-5|TRBD1|few
TGTGCCAGCACAAGGACAGGTGGTCGGACCGGGGAGCTGTTTTTT
CASTRTGGRTGELFF
>TRBJ2-2|TRBV11-2|TRBD2|few
TGTGCCAGCGGGCTAGCGGGGGTCACCGGGGAGCTGTTTTTT
CASGLAGVTGELFF
>TRBJ2-7|TRBV4-2|TRBD1|-
TGTGCCAGCAGCCAACCTCCAGGGGACAGTGGGCCGGTCGAGCAGTACTTC
CASSQPPGDSGPVEQYF
>TRBJ1-1|TRBV7-2|-|-
TGTGCCAGCAGCTCTCTATCCGGGACACTTAACACTGAAGCTTTCTTT
CASSSLSGTLNTEAFF
>TRBJ2-1|TRBV5-6|-|once
TGTGCCAGCATGCAGGGTTATGAGCAGTTCTTC
CASMQGYEQFF
>TRBJ1-6|TRBV4-3|TRBD1|-
TGCGCCAGCAGCCCGACAGGGATTAGCTCCTATAATTCACCCCTCCACTTT
CASSPTGISSYNSPLHF
>TRBJ1-2|TRBV7-8|-|-
TGTGCCAGCAGCTTACAGTTTAACTATGGCTACACCTTC
CASSLQFNYGYTF
>TRBJ2-7|TRBV19|-|-
TGTGCCAGTAGTATCGCGGGGACGCCTGCCTACGAGCAGTACTTC
CASSIAGTPAYEQYF
>TRBJ2-3|TRBV7-9|TRBD1|-
TGTGCCAGCAGCCTGGGACAGGGCACAGATACGCAGTATTTT
CASSLGQGTDTQYF
>TRBJ2-7|TRBV27|-|-
TGTGCCAGCAGTTTGGAGGGTGTCCCCTACGAGCAGTACTTC
CASSLEGVPYEQYF
>TRBJ2-5|TRBV7-9|TRBD2|-
TGTGCCAGCAGCTCCCCGGGACTAGCGATAGAGACCCAGTACTTC
CASSSPGLAIETQYF
>TRBJ2-3|TRBV6-5|TRBD2|-
TGTGCCAGCAGTTACCGGGCTAGCGGGGTCACAGATACGCAGTATTTT
CASSYRASGVTDTQYF
>TRBJ1-5|TRBV19|TRBD1|-
TGTGCCAGTAGTCCTGGACAGGGGTTCAAGCCCCAGCATTTT
CASSPGQGFKPQHF
>TRBJ1-5|TRBV19|TRBD1|-
TGTGCCAGTCAGGACAGGGGGGGAAGCAATCAGCCCCAGCATTTT
CASQDRGGSNQPQHF
>TRBJ1-6|TRBV2|TRBD1|-
TGTGCCAGCAGTGTAGGGACAGGGAGGGATTCACCCCTCCACTTT
CASSVGTGRDSPLHF
>TRBJ2-1|TRBV20-1|-|-
TGCAGTGCTAGAGATCTACTAGTGCAGTTCTTC
CSARDLLVQFF
>TRBJ2-1|TRBV4-2|-|-
TGTGCCAGCAGCCGAGAGATAGACAATGAGCAGTTCTTC
CASSREIDNEQFF
>TRBJ2-7|TRBV6-1|TRBD2|-
TGTGCCAGCAGTGGGTTAGGACTAGCGTACGAGCAGTACTTC
CASSGLGLAYEQYF
>TRBJ1-5|TRBV30|TRBD1|few
TGTGCCTGGACCCCACCGGACAGGGGACGACAGCCCCAGCATTTT
CAWTPPDRGRQPQHF
>TRBJ2-3|TRBV4-3|TRBD2|-
TGCGCCAGCAGCCAAACTAGCGGGGGGGCTTCAGATACGCAGTATTTT
CASSQTSGGASDTQYF
>TRBJ1-1|TRBV28|-|-
TGTGCCAGCAGTTTAGGAGGGGTCGTGGCCACTGAAGCTTTCTTT
CASSLGGVVATEAFF
>TRBJ1-5|TRBV2|-|-
TGTGCCAGTGGGGGCAGGGGAAGCAATCAGCCCCAGCATTTT
CASGGRGSNQPQHF
>TRBJ2-7|TRBV6-1|-|-
TGTGCCACCGTACGTCGGGACTTAGCCTACGAGCAGTACTTC
CATVRRDLAYEQYF
>TRBJ1-3|TRBV12-5|-|-
TGTGCTAGTGGTTTGGAGGTCCGACCTCAGGACACCATATATTTT
CASGLEVRPQDTIYF
>TRBJ1-2|TRBV9|TRBD1|-
TGTGCCAGCAGCGCACGGGACAGGGCTAACTATGGCTACACCTTC
CASSARDRANYGYTF
>TRBJ2-3|TRBV7-9|TRBD2|-
TGTGCCAGCAGCCCCTCGAGCGGGGCCGCCACAGATACGCAGTATTTT
CASSPSSGAATDTQYF
>TRBJ1-4|TRBV14|-|-
TGTGCCAGCAGCCCAGCGTCCGGGACAACTTATGAAAAACTGTTTTTT
CASSPASGTTYEKLFF
>TRBJ1-2|TRBV18|-|once
TGTGCCAGCTCACCAACCCGGGCCCGGGGGGGTCCTAATGGCTACACCTTC
CASSPTRARGGPNGYTF
>TRBJ1-5|TRBV19|-|-
TGTGCCAGTAGACTTGCGAGCAATCAGCCCCAGCATTTT
CASRLASNQPQHF
>TRBJ2-1|TRBV7-8|TRBD1|once
TGTGCCAGCAGCTTGGTCGGGACAGGGCTATACAATGAGCAGTTCTTC
CASSLVGTGLYNEQFF
>TRBJ1-2|TRBV20-1|-|-
TGCAGTGCTAGTTATCGGAGGGGCTACACCTTC
CSASYRRGYTF
>TRBJ2-1|TRBV9|-|-
TGTGCCAGCAGCGTAGTACAGGGTGGCCTCAATGAGCAGTTCTTC
CASSVVQGGLNEQFF
>TRBJ2-7|TRBV21-1|-|-
TGTGCCAGCAGCAAAGGCGGGGGGCGAGACCTATACGAGCAGTACTTC
CASSKGGGRDLYEQYF
>TRBJ2-5|TRBV11-2|TRBD2|-
TGTGCCAGCAGCTTGGGAGTGGTAGCGGGGGCCCAAGAGACCCAGTACTTC
CASSLGVVAGAQETQYF